This T cell receptor beta chain was sequenced during a study of T cell clonotyping in hematopoietic cell transplantation. Assay used: immunoSEQ multiplex PCR; TCRdb lists only in-frame clones, some missing. There are tens of thousands of clones in the sample; about nine tenths occur only once, and less than 6.5% lies in the top ten. The sample's time point: recipient sample about 28 days before transplant, after cytoreduction. Germline values: CDR1 MNHEY, CDR2 SMNVEV (reference sequence). Trimming cost V 6 bases and J 2 bases; bases outside gene matches: 7. This CDR3 contains 14 residues. The sequence derives from a man aged 60 to 69 with biphenotypic leukemia. Some clones in this sample may be carry-over from other donors' samples. The sample here was peripheral blood mononuclear cells, taken before stem cell transplant. V gene TRBV27 combines with J gene TRBJ2-7; 7 nucleotides align to TRBD1. The CDR3: CASRRAGTAYEQYF. In nucleotides, the CDR3 is TGTGCCAGCAGGCGGGCCGGGACAGCCTACGAGCAGTACTTC.